The rows below give T cell receptor beta chains drawn from one sample of a study of Graves' ophthalmopathy and Graves' hyperthyroidism. Using its own MiXCR run on the multiplex PCR reads, TCRdb lists one record per CDR3 protein. Of 1 million to 1.3 million distinct CDR3 sequences listed, 36% are singletons. The material sequenced was peripheral blood or thyroid tissue (not recorded which). These receptor sequences come from an adult man with Graves' hyperthyroidism. Each CDR3 is given with its conserved first and last residue. A D gene is named only where the DNA matches it firmly. For some rows the clone size is stated as once, few or many, or as a class when expanded; others skip it.

v_call: TRBV12-3/TRBV12-4; j_call: TRBJ1-5; d_call: NA; clone_size: NA; cdr3_nt: TGTGCCAGCGGGGAGATGGGGCCCCAGCATTTT; cdr3_aa: CASGEMGPQHF
v_call: TRBV6-2/TRBV6-3; j_call: TRBJ1-6; d_call: TRBD1; clone_size: NA; cdr3_nt: TGTGCCAGCAGTCAGCGGACAGGGAGCTCCTATAATTCACCCCTCCACTTT; cdr3_aa: CASSQRTGSSYNSPLHF
v_call: TRBV5-8; j_call: TRBJ1-1; d_call: TRBD1; clone_size: NA; cdr3_nt: TGTGCCAGCAGCACGCGACAGGGCCCTACAGCTTTCTTT; cdr3_aa: CASSTRQGPTAFF
v_call: TRBV15; j_call: TRBJ1-3; d_call: NA; clone_size: many; cdr3_nt: TGTGCCACCAGCAGCCTCTCCCTGGGGGACTCTGGAAACACCATATATTTT; cdr3_aa: CATSSLSLGDSGNTIYF
v_call: TRBV27; j_call: TRBJ1-6; d_call: NA; clone_size: many; cdr3_nt: TGTGCCAGCAGTTGGGGAATTAGTTCACCCCTCCACTTT; cdr3_aa: CASSWGISSPLHF
v_call: TRBV25-1; j_call: TRBJ1-4; d_call: NA; clone_size: NA; cdr3_nt: TGTGCCAGCAGTGTGATTTTGGGACATTCCCCGATCCGAGAGGCAACTAATGAAAAACTGTTTTTT; cdr3_aa: CASSVILGHSPIREATNEKLFF
v_call: TRBV15; j_call: TRBJ2-2; d_call: TRBD2; clone_size: many; cdr3_nt: TGTGCCACCAGCACAAGGGGACTAGGGACCGGGGAGCTGTTTTTT; cdr3_aa: CATSTRGLGTGELFF
v_call: TRBV29-1; j_call: TRBJ1-1; d_call: NA; clone_size: many; cdr3_nt: TGCAGCGTTGAACGGGGCGAAGCTTTCTTT; cdr3_aa: CSVERGEAFF
v_call: TRBV7-8; j_call: TRBJ2-7; d_call: TRBD1; clone_size: NA; cdr3_nt: TGTGCCAGCAGCCCAATCCGCCGGGACAGGGGACTCAGGAGCCAATCCTACGAGCAGTACTTC; cdr3_aa: CASSPIRRDRGLRSQSYEQYF
v_call: TRBV10-2; j_call: TRBJ1-5; d_call: NA; clone_size: many; cdr3_nt: TGCGCCAGCAGTGAGAATCTGGGCAATCAGCCCCAGCATTTT; cdr3_aa: CASSENLGNQPQHF
v_call: TRBV12-3/TRBV12-4; j_call: TRBJ1-2; d_call: NA; clone_size: many; cdr3_nt: TGTGCCACCAGTGCGGGCTTCAGGGGCTACACCTTC; cdr3_aa: CATSAGFRGYTF
v_call: TRBV6-4; j_call: TRBJ2-2; d_call: NA; clone_size: many; cdr3_nt: TGTGCCAGCAGTGAAGGGAGCACCGGGGAGCTGTTTTTT; cdr3_aa: CASSEGSTGELFF
v_call: TRBV19; j_call: TRBJ1-3; d_call: NA; clone_size: many; cdr3_nt: TGTGCCAGTAGGACTCGAGGGAGCTCTGGAAACACCATATATTTT; cdr3_aa: CASRTRGSSGNTIYF
v_call: TRBV7-2; j_call: TRBJ1-5; d_call: NA; clone_size: NA; cdr3_nt: TGTGCCACCAGAGGGGTGGGAGAGACCCAGCATTTT; cdr3_aa: CATRGVGETQHF
v_call: TRBV6-5; j_call: TRBJ1-5; d_call: NA; clone_size: few; cdr3_nt: TGTGCCAGCAGGCGACATAATAGCAATCAGCCCCAGCATTTT; cdr3_aa: CASRRHNSNQPQHF
v_call: TRBV9; j_call: TRBJ2-7; d_call: NA; clone_size: NA; cdr3_nt: TGTGCCAGCAGCGTAGGGGCCAGCACGGGGGAGCAGTACTTC; cdr3_aa: CASSVGASTGEQYF
v_call: TRBV20-1; j_call: TRBJ2-7; d_call: NA; clone_size: few; cdr3_nt: TGCAGTGCTAGAAAGGGCCAGAGCGCCTACGAGCAGTACTTC; cdr3_aa: CSARKGQSAYEQYF
v_call: TRBV25-1; j_call: TRBJ1-4; d_call: NA; clone_size: many; cdr3_nt: TGTGCCAGCAGTGAACTTCGGATGACTGAAAAACTGTTTTTT; cdr3_aa: CASSELRMTEKLFF
v_call: TRBV19; j_call: TRBJ2-2; d_call: TRBD2; clone_size: many; cdr3_nt: TGTGCCAGTAGTATATTTGGACTAGCGGGGGGTCTGAACACCGGGGAGCTGTTTTTT; cdr3_aa: CASSIFGLAGGLNTGELFF
v_call: TRBV25-1; j_call: TRBJ2-7; d_call: NA; clone_size: NA; cdr3_nt: TGTGCCAGCGGGGCCCACGAGCAGTACTTC; cdr3_aa: CASGAHEQYF
v_call: TRBV7-2; j_call: TRBJ1-3; d_call: NA; clone_size: once; cdr3_nt: TGTGCCAGCAGCTTATTGGGAAACTCTGGAAACACCATATATTTT; cdr3_aa: CASSLLGNSGNTIYF
v_call: TRBV4-1; j_call: TRBJ2-7; d_call: NA; clone_size: few; cdr3_nt: TGCGCCAGCAGCCAAGAGCTGCAGTACGAGCAGTACTTC; cdr3_aa: CASSQELQYEQYF
v_call: TRBV7-9; j_call: TRBJ2-5; d_call: TRBD1; clone_size: many; cdr3_nt: TGTGCCAGCAGCCCCTTCGGGACAGCACAAGAGACCCAGTACTTC; cdr3_aa: CASSPFGTAQETQYF
v_call: TRBV7-9; j_call: TRBJ1-6; d_call: TRBD1; clone_size: many; cdr3_nt: TGTGCCAGCAGCTTAGCGGATCCAGGGGGTTTAGCCCGTTCACCCCTCCACTTT; cdr3_aa: CASSLADPGGLARSPLHF
v_call: TRBV7-6; j_call: TRBJ2-2; d_call: NA; clone_size: once; cdr3_nt: TGTGCCAGCAGCTATTATGGGGGCGGGGTGGTGTTTTTT; cdr3_aa: CASSYYGGGVVFF
v_call: TRBV5-8; j_call: TRBJ2-7; d_call: TRBD1; clone_size: NA; cdr3_nt: TGTGCCAGCAGCCCCTTTGACAGGGCCTACGAGCAGTACTTC; cdr3_aa: CASSPFDRAYEQYF
v_call: TRBV9; j_call: TRBJ2-7; d_call: NA; clone_size: many; cdr3_nt: TGTGCCAGCAGCGTCCGCACTGATGGGGTGCAGTACTTC; cdr3_aa: CASSVRTDGVQYF
v_call: TRBV7-3; j_call: TRBJ2-2; d_call: TRBD1; clone_size: few; cdr3_nt: TGTGCCAGCAGCCGGGACAGGGGTCTGGCCGGGGAGCTGTTTTTT; cdr3_aa: CASSRDRGLAGELFF
v_call: TRBV15; j_call: TRBJ1-2; d_call: NA; clone_size: many; cdr3_nt: TGTGCCACCAGCAGGGATCGGGACCGTGGCCCTAACTATGGCTACACCTTC; cdr3_aa: CATSRDRDRGPNYGYTF
v_call: TRBV7-2; j_call: TRBJ2-5; d_call: TRBD1; clone_size: NA; cdr3_nt: TGTGCCAGCAGCTCGGGACCGACCGCCGGGGGCAGGGGGCATGAGACCCAGTACTTC; cdr3_aa: CASSSGPTAGGRGHETQYF
v_call: TRBV19; j_call: TRBJ2-5; d_call: NA; clone_size: NA; cdr3_nt: TGTGCCAGTAGTATACGAAGAGAGACCCAGTACTTC; cdr3_aa: CASSIRRETQYF
v_call: TRBV2; j_call: TRBJ1-5; d_call: NA; clone_size: many; cdr3_nt: TGTGCCAGCAGTGAACGGGGGGCCCTCACTCAGCCCCAGCATTTT; cdr3_aa: CASSERGALTQPQHF
v_call: TRBV5-1; j_call: TRBJ1-1; d_call: NA; clone_size: few; cdr3_nt: TGCGCCAGCAGCTTGGCCGACCCTGGGGGGAACACTGAAGCTTTCTTT; cdr3_aa: CASSLADPGGNTEAFF
v_call: TRBV19; j_call: TRBJ2-7; d_call: NA; clone_size: many; cdr3_nt: TGTGCCAGTAGTATGCCGCCCTACGAGCAGTACTTC; cdr3_aa: CASSMPPYEQYF
v_call: TRBV6-6; j_call: TRBJ2-5; d_call: TRBD2; clone_size: few; cdr3_nt: TGTGCCAGCAGGGAGGGGAGCGGGAGAGGCTCCGGGACCCAGTACTTC; cdr3_aa: CASREGSGRGSGTQYF
v_call: TRBV6-1; j_call: TRBJ1-4; d_call: TRBD1; clone_size: few; cdr3_nt: TGTGCCAGCAGTGAAACCGGGACAGGGAATGAAAAACTGTTTTTT; cdr3_aa: CASSETGTGNEKLFF
v_call: TRBV10-3; j_call: TRBJ1-4; d_call: TRBD1; clone_size: NA; cdr3_nt: TGTGCCATCAGTGAGGAAAAGGGGGCCCTAACTAATGAAAAACTGTTTTTT; cdr3_aa: CAISEEKGALTNEKLFF
v_call: TRBV5-1; j_call: TRBJ2-5; d_call: TRBD2; clone_size: few; cdr3_nt: TGCGCCAGCAGCTTGGGCTCTAGCGGCCCGCAAGAGACCCAGTACTTC; cdr3_aa: CASSLGSSGPQETQYF
v_call: TRBV5-1; j_call: TRBJ2-2; d_call: NA; clone_size: many; cdr3_nt: TGTGCCAGCAGCTTAGCAGGGAACACCGGGGAGCTGTTTTTT; cdr3_aa: CASSLAGNTGELFF
v_call: TRBV29-1; j_call: TRBJ2-3; d_call: NA; clone_size: NA; cdr3_nt: TGCAGCCCCCAGGTGCGCCAGGCCGGCACAGATACGCAGTATTTT; cdr3_aa: CSPQVRQAGTDTQYF
v_call: TRBV7-9; j_call: TRBJ2-1; d_call: TRBD1; clone_size: NA; cdr3_nt: TGTGCCAGCACCCCAGGGGGACAGGGGACCCATGAGCAGTTCTTC; cdr3_aa: CASTPGGQGTHEQFF
v_call: TRBV6-5; j_call: TRBJ2-2; d_call: NA; clone_size: few; cdr3_nt: TGTGCCAGCGGAAGTTGGGGGAGCACCGGGGAGCTGTTTTTT; cdr3_aa: CASGSWGSTGELFF
v_call: TRBV29-1; j_call: TRBJ2-3; d_call: TRBD2; clone_size: NA; cdr3_nt: TGCAGCGTTGAAATCGGGCCTAGCGGGAAGAATACGCAGTATTTT; cdr3_aa: CSVEIGPSGKNTQYF
v_call: TRBV29-1; j_call: TRBJ2-5; d_call: TRBD1; clone_size: NA; cdr3_nt: TGCAGCGCTGGGGGTGGGACAGGGGGCGCTGGTGAGACCCAGTACTTC; cdr3_aa: CSAGGGTGGAGETQYF
v_call: TRBV20-1; j_call: TRBJ2-2; d_call: NA; clone_size: NA; cdr3_nt: TGCAGTGCTAGATCCGACCCCGCAGGCACCGGGGAGCTGTTTTTT; cdr3_aa: CSARSDPAGTGELFF
v_call: TRBV9; j_call: TRBJ2-2; d_call: NA; clone_size: few; cdr3_nt: TGTGCCAGCAGCGATCAAGAGGGACTTAACACCGGGGAGCTGTTTTTT; cdr3_aa: CASSDQEGLNTGELFF
v_call: TRBV29-1; j_call: TRBJ2-7; d_call: TRBD2; clone_size: NA; cdr3_nt: TGCAGCGTTGAGTGGGCTAGCGGCTCCTACGAGCAGTACTTC; cdr3_aa: CSVEWASGSYEQYF
v_call: TRBV7-9; j_call: TRBJ2-7; d_call: TRBD1; clone_size: NA; cdr3_nt: TGTGCCAGCAGTTCTATCGGGGACAGAAGGGACGAGCAGTACTTC; cdr3_aa: CASSSIGDRRDEQYF
v_call: TRBV20-1; j_call: TRBJ1-2; d_call: TRBD1; clone_size: NA; cdr3_nt: TGCAGTGCTAGGGGACAGCTCTATGGCTACACCTTC; cdr3_aa: CSARGQLYGYTF
v_call: TRBV6-5; j_call: TRBJ2-5; d_call: NA; clone_size: many; cdr3_nt: TGTGCCAGCAGTCCGGGTGGCAGTCAAGAGACCCAGTACTTC; cdr3_aa: CASSPGGSQETQYF
v_call: TRBV10-3; j_call: TRBJ2-7; d_call: TRBD1; clone_size: many; cdr3_nt: TGTGCCATCAGTGAGGGGACAGGGGGGTACGAGCAGTACTTC; cdr3_aa: CAISEGTGGYEQYF
v_call: TRBV19; j_call: TRBJ2-2; d_call: NA; clone_size: NA; cdr3_nt: TGTGCCAGTAGTTTTCGCGGGGAGCTCACCGGGGAGCCGTTTTTT; cdr3_aa: CASSFRGELTGEPFF
v_call: TRBV13; j_call: TRBJ2-7; d_call: NA; clone_size: many; cdr3_nt: TGTGCCAGCAGCTTAGTTGGTGATTCCTACGAGCAGTACTTC; cdr3_aa: CASSLVGDSYEQYF
v_call: TRBV7-9; j_call: TRBJ1-2; d_call: NA; clone_size: few; cdr3_nt: TGTGCCAGCAGCCCCTGGGGAGATACTTATGGCTACACCTTC; cdr3_aa: CASSPWGDTYGYTF
v_call: TRBV6-6; j_call: TRBJ1-5; d_call: NA; clone_size: many; cdr3_nt: TGTGCCAGCAGCCTAACAGGGAAGGATCAGCCCCAGCATTTT; cdr3_aa: CASSLTGKDQPQHF
v_call: TRBV6-2/TRBV6-3; j_call: TRBJ1-2; d_call: NA; clone_size: NA; cdr3_nt: TGTGCCAGCAGTTACAGGATGGACTATGGCTACACCTTC; cdr3_aa: CASSYRMDYGYTF
v_call: TRBV12-3/TRBV12-4; j_call: TRBJ1-3; d_call: NA; clone_size: few; cdr3_nt: TGTGCCAGCAGCCAGGACGGTAGGAACGCCATATATTTT; cdr3_aa: CASSQDGRNAIYF